The 17 T cell receptor beta chains below come from one sample, sequenced in a study of blood T cell repertoires in COVID-19. This table comes from immunoSEQ multiplex PCR, and its TCRdb copy is limited to in-frame clones, with some not included. Here the sample spans approximately 220,000 clones, 85% to 90% being singletons. Sequenced: peripheral blood. These receptors originate from a middle-aged man with acute or convalescent COVID-19.

This chain joins TRBV18 and TRBJ2-6; D is undetermined. Germline-derived CDR1 and CDR2 are KGHSH and LQKENI. V was clipped by 2 bases and J by 1 base, with 12 bases between them. The CDR3 length is 17 residues. The CDR3 DNA reads TGTGCCAGCTCACCAGGCCACAGCCCGTCTGGGGCCAACGTCCTGACTTTC. It specifies CASSPGHSPSGANVLTF.

The chain has TRBV6-5 and TRBJ1-4; 12 nucleotides line up with TRBD1. J gave up 8 bases and V 4 bases, and 5 bases lay outside the gene matches. This CDR3 is 15 amino acids long. CDR1 is MNHEY, CDR2 SVGAGI, per germline. This chain's CDR3 is CASSSRDRGQEKLFF. The CDR3 nucleotides are TGTGCCAGCAGTTCCCGGGACAGGGGGCAGGAAAAACTGTTTTTT.

About this clone: The sample contains more than one DNA sequence encoding this CDR3. The genes are TRBV6-5 and TRBJ1-1; 10 nucleotides agree with TRBD1. The J segment lost 6 bases and the V segment lost 2 bases, leaving 3 bases of the junction unmatched. The CDR3 totals 14 residues. Germline V lookup: CDR1 MNHEY, CDR2 SVGAGI. The CDR3 loop reads CASSYTGQGAEAFF. The CDR3 DNA reads as TGTGCCAGCAGTTACACCGGACAGGGGGCTGAAGCTTTCTTT.

In DNA form, the CDR3 reads TGCAGTGCCGTCAGGGGATACGAGCAGTACTTC. Translated: CSAVRGYEQYF. V and J are TRBV20-1 and TRBJ2-7; D perhaps matches TRBD1 (6 bases). The germline gives CDR1 DFQATT, CDR2 SNEGSKA (reference sequence). Trimming removed 6 bases from V and 4 bases from J, with 10 bases in between. This CDR3 comprises 11 residues.

This clone was seen just once. The chain uses TRBV5-1 and TRBJ1-1, with 8 bases matching TRBD1. The J segment lost 3 bases and the V segment lost 6 bases, leaving 7 bases of the junction unmatched. From germline, CDR1 is SGHRS and CDR2 YFSETQ. The length of the CDR3 is 14 residues. The CDR3 nucleotides are TGCGCCAGCACCGGACAGGGAAGTCACACTGAAGCTTTCTTT. Its protein is CASTGQGSHTEAFF.

The V gene is TRBV29-1, the J gene TRBJ1-1; no firm D call. The CDR3 length is 12 residues. CDR1 is SQVTM and CDR2 is ANQGSEA in the germline V gene. Trimming cost V 0 bases and J 6 bases, with 8 bases left between them. The CDR3 coding sequence is TGCAGCGTTGAAGAGGCTGTCCCTGAAGCTTTCTTT. Its translation: CSVEEAVPEAFF. Together with reference TRBV29-1 and TRBJ1-1, the CDR3 gives the full variable domain: SAVISQKPSRDICQRGTSLTIQCQVDSQVTMMFWYRQQPGQSLTLIATANQGSEATYESGFVIDKFPISRPNLTFSTLTVSNMSPEDSSIYLCSVEEAVPEAFFGQGTRLTVV.

This clone was picked up one time. J is TRBJ2-2 and V is TRBV5-4; D gene ambiguous. With 0 bases removed from V and 4 bases from J, the gap between germline ends came to 7 bases. This CDR3 contains 14 residues. Germline V gene lookup returns CDR1 SGHNT and CDR2 YYREEE (reference sequence). CDR3 sequence reads: CASSLVATTGELFF. The CDR3 bases are TGTGCCAGCAGCTTGGTGGCAACCACCGGGGAGCTGTTTTTT.

This clone was seen only once. The CDR3 region has the DNA TGTGCCAGTAGTCCCGGACAGATTTTGGGTTATGAGCAGTTCTTC. Translation: CASSPGQILGYEQFF. The chain couples TRBV19 to TRBJ2-1, with TRBD1 as a possible D gene (6 bases). The CDR3 runs 15 residues. V was cut by 5 bases and J by 8 bases, with 19 bases left in between. Per germline, CDR1 LNHDA and CDR2 SQIVND (reference sequence).

The chain joins TRBV7-6 to TRBJ2-2, with TRBD2 as a possible D gene (6 bases). Trimming removed 5 bases at V and 1 base at J, with 20 bases between. This CDR3 is 18 amino acids long. The germline gives CDR1 SGHVS, CDR2 FNYEAQ. CDR3 sequence: CASSLLGWREQNTGELFF. CDR3 in DNA: TGTGCCAGCAGCCTTCTAGGGTGGCGGGAACAGAACACCGGGGAGCTGTTTTTT. The complete variable domain, with remaining parts taken from reference TRBV7-6 and TRBJ2-2, reads GAGVSQSPRYKVTKRGQDVALRCDPISGHVSLYWYRQALGQGPEFLTYFNYEAQQDKSGLPNDRFSAERPEGSISTLTIQRTEQRDSAMYRCASSLLGWREQNTGELFFGEGSRLTVL.

The chain recombines TRBV2 with TRBJ2-7, with a possible D match to TRBD1 (6 bases). CDR3 length: 13 amino acids. Germline V gene sequence: CDR1 SNHLY, CDR2 FYNNEI. Trimming took 3 bases from V and 6 from J, leaving 12 bases between them. The CDR3 DNA reads TGTGCCAGCAGTGACGACACAGGGTTCGAGCAGTACTTC. Its translation: CASSDDTGFEQYF.

The V gene is TRBV18, the J gene TRBJ2-7; tentatively, D is TRBD2 (5 bases). Germline-derived CDR1 and CDR2 are KGHSH and LQKENI. This CDR3 contains 15 residues. V lost 2 bases to trimming and J lost 3 bases, with 14 bases between them. The CDR3 is CASSPSEGPRYEQYF. CDR3 DNA sequence: TGTGCCAGCTCACCAAGTGAGGGCCCCCGCTACGAGCAGTACTTC.

The chain has TRBV4-1 and TRBJ1-2; D remains unclear. V lost 0 bases to trimming and J lost 2 bases, with 13 bases between them. Germline V CDR1 and CDR2: MGHRA, YSYEKL. This CDR3 spans 16 amino acids. Written as DNA, the CDR3 is TGCGCCAGCAGCCAAGATACCGGGATTCTCAACTATGGCTACACCTTC. Translation: CASSQDTGILNYGYTF.

The chain combines TRBV21-1 with TRBJ2-3; the DNA was not used to check the table's D call, TRBD2. TRBV21-1 is a pseudogene locus. The CDR3 consists of 14 residues. CDR3 in DNA: TGTGCCAGCAGCCCCCGTGTCGGCACAGATACGCAGTATTTT. This gives the protein CASSPRVGTDTQYF.

This rearrangement joins TRBV20-1 to TRBJ1-2; D ambiguous. Trimming took 5 bases from V and 4 from J, leaving 8 bases between them. The CDR3 length is 11 residues. CDR1 and CDR2 from the germline V gene are DFQATT and SNEGSKA (reference sequence). This chain's CDR3 is CSAFTTYGYTF. The CDR3 DNA is TGCAGTGCTTTTACTACCTATGGCTACACCTTC.

CDR3 region: CASRLDINYGYTF. The CDR3 DNA is TGCGCCAGCAGGCTGGACATTAACTATGGCTACACCTTC. The chain uses TRBV5-1 and TRBJ1-2; a possible D gene is TRBD1 (5 bases). Germline values: CDR1 SGHRS, CDR2 YFSETQ. The CDR3 contains 13 residues. V gave up 5 bases and J gave up 1 base, with 9 bases separating them.

The sample holds one count of this clone. The genes are TRBV18 and TRBJ1-1; maybe TRBD1 (6 bases). The CDR3 is 14 amino acids. In germline, CDR1 is KGHSH, CDR2 LQKENI. Trimming pared 8 bases from V and 1 base from J, leaving 14 bases between. The CDR3 protein is CASLLSQGNTEAFF. CDR3 DNA sequence: TGTGCCAGCCTCTTATCACAGGGGAACACTGAAGCTTTCTTT.

The CDR3, as DNA: TGTGCCAGCAGCTTAGACCAGACTAGCGGGGGAGAGAATGAGCAGTTCTTC. Protein sequence: CASSLDQTSGGENEQFF. The J gene is TRBJ2-1, the V gene TRBV11-3; 12 bases map to TRBD2. Looked up from germline, CDR1 is SGHNT and CDR2 is YENEEA. V trimming: 0 bases; J trimming: 7 bases; junction bases outside the gene matches: 7. The CDR3 sequence is 17 residues long.